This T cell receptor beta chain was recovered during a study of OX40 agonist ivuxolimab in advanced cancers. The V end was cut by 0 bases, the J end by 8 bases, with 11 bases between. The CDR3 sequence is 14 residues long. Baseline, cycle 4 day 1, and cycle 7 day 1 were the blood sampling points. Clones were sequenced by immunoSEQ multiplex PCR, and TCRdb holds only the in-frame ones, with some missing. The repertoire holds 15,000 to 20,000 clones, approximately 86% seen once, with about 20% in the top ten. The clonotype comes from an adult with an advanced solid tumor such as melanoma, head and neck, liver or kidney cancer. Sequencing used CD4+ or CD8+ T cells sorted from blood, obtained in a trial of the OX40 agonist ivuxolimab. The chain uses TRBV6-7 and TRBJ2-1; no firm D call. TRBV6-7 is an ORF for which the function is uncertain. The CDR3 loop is CASSYSQVVHEQFF. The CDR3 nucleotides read TGTGCCAGCAGTTACTCGCAGGTAGTCCATGAGCAGTTCTTC.